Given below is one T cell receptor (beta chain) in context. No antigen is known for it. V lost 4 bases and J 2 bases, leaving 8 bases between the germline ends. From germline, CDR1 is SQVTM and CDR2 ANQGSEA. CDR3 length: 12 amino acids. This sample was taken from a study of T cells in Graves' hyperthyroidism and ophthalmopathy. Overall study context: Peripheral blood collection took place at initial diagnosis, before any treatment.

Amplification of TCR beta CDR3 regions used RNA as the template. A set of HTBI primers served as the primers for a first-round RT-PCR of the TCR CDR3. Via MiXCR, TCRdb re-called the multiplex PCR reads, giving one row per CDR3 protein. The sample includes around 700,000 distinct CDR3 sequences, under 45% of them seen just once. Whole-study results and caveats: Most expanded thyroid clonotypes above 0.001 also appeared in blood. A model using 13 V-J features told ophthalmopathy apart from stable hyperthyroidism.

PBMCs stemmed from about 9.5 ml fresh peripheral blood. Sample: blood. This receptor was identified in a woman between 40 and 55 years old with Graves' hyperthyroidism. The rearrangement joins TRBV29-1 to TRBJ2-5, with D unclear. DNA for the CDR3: TGCAGCGTTGCAGCACCTCAAGAGACCCAGTACTTC. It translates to CSVAAPQETQYF.